This passage covers 16 T cell receptor beta chains from one sample sequenced in a study of T cells in Graves' hyperthyroidism and ophthalmopathy. RNA transcripts served as the template for amplifying TCR beta CDR3 regions. The TCR CDR3 first-round RT-PCR relied on the HTBI primer set. One entry per CDR3 protein, called by TCRdb with MiXCR from the multiplex PCR reads. There are 530,000 or so distinct CDR3 sequences in the sample; more than 15% occur only once, and roughly 15% lies in the top ten. The material sequenced was blood. The receptor source for this set is a woman aged 18-29 years with Graves' ophthalmopathy.

This clonotype was seen only a few times. This chain joins TRBV7-2 and TRBJ1-6; TRBD1 might be the D (6 bases). Germline values: CDR1 SGHTA, CDR2 FQGNSA. Trimming took off 1 base at V and 8 bases at J, with 12 bases between the two ends. CDR3 length equals 15 residues. CDR3 bases: TGTGCCAGCAGCTTAGTCACGGACAGATATTCACCCCTCCACTTT. It codes for CASSLVTDRYSPLHF.

This clonotype was found many times. The genes are TRBV28 and TRBJ1-1, with D possibly matching TRBD1 (5 bases). Trimming stripped 6 bases from V and 0 bases from J, with 17 bases between. The CDR3 covers 16 residues. Per the germline V gene, CDR1 is MDHEN and CDR2 is SYDVKM. The CDR3 DNA reads as TGTGCCAGCAGGGAAATAAGGACACGTATGAACACTGAAGCTTTCTTT. Amino acid sequence: CASREIRTRMNTEAFF.

This clonotype was seen at least ten times. This chain uses TRBV2 with TRBJ2-3, with D possibly TRBD1 on 5 matching bases. The CDR3 is 14 residues long. Looked up from germline, CDR1 is SNHLY and CDR2 is FYNNEI. V was pared by 6 bases and J by 0 bases, with 10 bases between. CDR3: CASSPDRSTDTQYF. The CDR3 DNA reads TGTGCCAGCAGCCCTGACAGAAGCACAGATACGCAGTATTTT.

The rearrangement uses TRBV20-1 and TRBJ1-2; no clear D. The CDR3 length is 15 residues. Trimming stripped 3 bases from V and 0 bases from J, with 14 bases between. Germline V CDR1 and CDR2: DFQATT, SNEGSKA (reference sequence). The CDR3 loop is CSARTLIVANYGYTF. Here the CDR3 DNA reads TGCAGTGCTAGGACACTCATTGTAGCTAACTATGGCTACACCTTC.

This clonotype was detected many times. The CDR3 loop is CASSLGAGEETQYF. DNA for the CDR3: TGTGCCAGCAGCTTAGGGGCAGGGGAAGAGACCCAGTACTTC. The J gene is TRBJ2-5, the V gene TRBV7-8; a weak D match, TRBD1 (6 bases). V was cut by 1 base and J by 3 bases, with 9 bases left in between. This CDR3 region has 14 residues. Germline CDR1 and CDR2: SGHVS and FQNEAQ.

At least ten counts were recorded for this clonotype. The genes are TRBV18 and TRBJ1-4, with a tentative D call TRBD1 (6 bases). V dropped 2 bases and J dropped 7 bases, with 14 bases sitting between them. The CDR3 is made up of 15 amino acids. Germline CDR1 is KGHSH and CDR2 is LQKENI. CDR3 DNA: TGTGCCAGCTCACCAAACAGGGAATTGGGTGAAAAACTGTTTTTT. It encodes CASSPNRELGEKLFF.

In DNA, the CDR3 is TGCGCCAGCAGCCATAAGGAGGGGAGGCCAGGATATGGCTACACCTTC. It yields the protein CASSHKEGRPGYGYTF. The chain couples TRBV4-1 to TRBJ1-2, with D tentatively TRBD1 (5 bases). Trimming left V 3 bases short and J 5 bases short, with 19 bases between. In germline, CDR1 is MGHRA, CDR2 YSYEKL. The length of the CDR3 is 16 residues.

At least ten counts were recorded for this clonotype. V is TRBV28 and J is TRBJ1-3; tentative D call: TRBD1 (5 bases). This CDR3 has 15 amino acids. From germline, CDR1 is MDHEN and CDR2 SYDVKM. Between the trimmed V and J ends, which lost 2 bases and 0 bases, there was a span of 8 bases. CDR3 nucleotide sequence: TGTGCCAGCAGTTTAGGGGCGAGCTCTGGAAACACCATATATTTT. It encodes CASSLGASSGNTIYF.

The sample holds many counts of this clonotype. This chain connects TRBV29-1 to TRBJ1-1; D not certain. This CDR3 is built from 12 residues. Trimming removed 7 bases at V and 5 bases at J, with 14 bases between. Germline V gene data show CDR1 as SQVTM and CDR2 as ANQGSEA. The CDR3 sequence: CSALSDGTEAFF. The DNA for the CDR3 is TGCAGCGCTCTCTCGGATGGGACTGAAGCTTTCTTT. Complete variable domain (other parts from reference TRBV29-1 and TRBJ1-1): SAVISQKPSRDICQRGTSLTIQCQVDSQVTMMFWYRQQPGQSLTLIATANQGSEATYESGFVIDKFPISRPNLTFSTLTVSNMSPEDSSIYLCSALSDGTEAFFGQGTRLTVV.

In its sample, this clonotype was seen a few times. The rearrangement uses TRBV4-1 and TRBJ1-1; D not resolved. The CDR3 spans 14 residues. The V and J ends lost 2 bases and 6 bases respectively, with 13 bases between them. Germline-derived CDR1 and CDR2 are MGHRA and YSYEKL. DNA for the CDR3: TGCGCCAGCAGCCAACCCGGACGGGGTGCTGAAGCTTTCTTT. Translated, it gives CASSQPGRGAEAFF.

The table lists this clonotype with many counts. The chain joins TRBV20-1 to TRBJ1-1; 7 bases match TRBD1. This CDR3 comprises 15 residues. CDR1 and CDR2 (germline): DFQATT, SNEGSKA (reference sequence). Trimming at V came to 6 bases and at J to 0 bases, leaving 10 bases not matched to a gene. DNA for the CDR3: TGCAGTGCAACGACAGGGCCTGGTATGAACACTGAAGCTTTCTTT. Translation gives CSATTGPGMNTEAFF.

On this clonotype: One end of the junction is discordant with germline, which a read error may explain. For the CDR3, the DNA is TGTGCCAGCGGTTACGCAGGGCCCCGCTATGGCTACACCTTC. Amino acid sequence: CASGYAGPRYGYTF. This chain joins TRBV6-2 or TRBV6-3 and TRBJ1-2; possibly TRBD1 for D (5 bases). The CDR3 sequence is 14 residues long. Germline CDR1 is MNHEY and CDR2 is SVGEGT.

This clonotype was counted only a few times. This chain links TRBV27 with TRBJ2-7, with TRBD2 as a possible D gene (6 bases). This CDR3 is built from 16 residues. The germline V and J ends were trimmed by 1 base and 2 bases, with 15 bases remaining between them. CDR1 is MNHEY, CDR2 SMNVEV, per germline (reference sequence). The CDR3 sequence: CASSLYTGEPPYEQYF. CDR3 nucleotide sequence: TGTGCCAGCAGTTTATATACGGGAGAGCCACCCTACGAGCAGTACTTC.

This clonotype has ten or more counts. V usage is TRBV6-1 and J usage is TRBJ2-1, with 9 bases fitting TRBD2. Germline assignment: CDR1 MNHNS and CDR2 SASEGT. The V gene end was trimmed by 5 bases and the J gene end by 3 bases; junction bases not matched to a gene: 5. This CDR3 has 15 residues. CDR3 in DNA: TGTGCCAGCAGTTCCGGGACTAGCAGCTACAATGAGCAGTTCTTC. It yields the protein CASSSGTSSYNEQFF.

This clonotype was counted a few times. The CDR3, as DNA: TGTGCCAGCAGTTCTAACAGGGGAACGACAGATACGCAGTATTTT. As protein: CASSSNRGTTDTQYF. The chain recombines TRBV7-9 with TRBJ2-3; 7 positions agree with TRBD1. The CDR3 runs to 15 residues. The junction had 9 bases not matched to a gene; V was cut back by 6 bases and J by 3 bases. In germline, CDR1 is SEHNR, CDR2 FQNEAQ (reference sequence).

This clonotype was detected many times. The J gene is TRBJ2-1, the V gene TRBV24-1; TRBD2 might be the D (6 bases). CDR3 size: 14 residues. The ends were cut back, 5 bases at V and 0 bases at J, with 7 bases in the middle. Per germline, CDR1 KGHDR and CDR2 SFDVKD. CDR3 bases: TGTGCCACCAGTGCGCGGGGCTCCTACAATGAGCAGTTCTTC. It yields the protein CATSARGSYNEQFF.